The 14 T cell receptor beta chains given below trace back to one sample, sequenced in a study of T cells in Graves' hyperthyroidism and ophthalmopathy. There were TCR beta CDR3 regions amplified from RNA transcripts. The TCR CDR3 first-round RT-PCR relied on the HTBI primer set. TCRdb called the multiplex PCR reads again in MiXCR, with one record for every CDR3 protein. The sample consists of a few hundred thousand distinct CDR3 sequences, 15% to 20% of them appearing once. Material: blood. These receptors were taken from a woman in her 30s with Graves' ophthalmopathy.

The table lists this clonotype with many counts. The gene calls are TRBV30 and TRBJ1-5; D not resolved. Looked up from germline, CDR1 is GTSNPN and CDR2 is SVGIG (reference sequence). The V gene lost 2 bases and the J gene lost 3 bases, with 8 bases spanning the gap. The CDR3 runs 13 residues. The CDR3 loop is CAWSMGTNQPQHF. The CDR3, as DNA: TGTGCCTGGAGTATGGGTACCAATCAGCCCCAGCATTTT.

V is TRBV24-1 and J is TRBJ2-1; 16 bases are shared with TRBD2. V shed 0 bases, J shed 4 bases, and the junction held 5 bases outside the gene matches. The CDR3 spans 19 residues. Germline V CDR1 and CDR2: KGHDR, SFDVKD. The CDR3 nucleotides read TGTGCCACCAGTGATTTGCCGGGACTAGCGGGAGGGCCGTACAATGAGCAGTTCTTC. Amino acids: CATSDLPGLAGGPYNEQFF.

Comments on this clonotype: Given a much more abundant clone one base away, this may be a read error. The rearrangement joins TRBV13 to TRBJ2-1; TRBD2 matches 13 bases. The CDR3 runs 17 residues. Germline CDR1 and CDR2: PRHDT and FYEKMQ (reference sequence). The CDR3 is CAGSPGLAGANYNEQFF. The CDR3 region has the DNA TGTGCCGGCAGCCCCGGACTAGCGGGAGCCAACTACAATGAGCAGTTCTTC.

This chain joins TRBV6-4 and TRBJ1-2, with 7 bases aligning to TRBD1. Germline V gives CDR1 MRHNA, CDR2 SNTAGT. CDR3 length equals 16 residues. The J segment lost 1 base and the V segment lost 6 bases, leaving 11 bases of the junction unmatched. The CDR3 reads CASSPAGQKNNYGYTF. CDR3 coding DNA: TGTGCCAGCAGCCCCGCGGGACAGAAAAATAACTATGGCTACACCTTC.

The V gene is TRBV7-6, the J gene TRBJ2-3; D is perhaps TRBD2 (6 bases). V lost 5 bases, J lost 4 bases, and 13 bases lay in between. There are 14 residues in the CDR3. The germline CDR1 and CDR2 sequences are SGHVS and FNYEAQ. For the CDR3, the DNA is TGTGCCAGCAGCGGGCGAGGGAGGTCAGATACGCAGTATTTT. This encodes CASSGRGRSDTQYF.

The chain uses TRBV7-8 and TRBJ1-4, with D uncertain. The V gene lost 1 base and the J gene lost 8 bases, with 26 bases spanning the gap. CDR1 is SGHVS, CDR2 FQNEAQ, per germline. This CDR3 comprises 19 residues. CDR3 nucleotide sequence: TGTGCCAGCAGCTTAGGCATTCCACGGGTGCCCCTGGATCACGAAAAACTGTTTTTT. This translates into CASSLGIPRVPLDHEKLFF. The full variable domain, with the rest looked up from reference TRBV7-8 and TRBJ1-4, is GAGVSQSPRYKVAKRGQDVALRCDPISGHVSLFWYQQALGQGPEFLTYFQNEAQLDKSGLPSDRFFAERPEGSVSTLKIQRTQQEDSAVYLCASSLGIPRVPLDHEKLFFGSGTQLSVL.

This sequence joins TRBV7-2 and TRBJ1-3; a possible D gene is TRBD1 (5 bases). There are 14 residues in the CDR3. Trimming cost V 2 bases and J 5 bases, with 10 bases left between them. Per germline, CDR1 SGHTA and CDR2 FQGNSA. This CDR3 is CASSLLPGRNTIYF. CDR3 coding DNA: TGTGCCAGCAGCTTACTTCCAGGGCGAAACACCATATATTTT.

In its sample, this clonotype was seen a few times. The J gene is TRBJ2-5, the V gene TRBV12-3 or TRBV12-4; TRBD2 agrees at 8 bases. The CDR3 is 15 amino acids. Losses at the gene ends were 2 bases for V and 6 bases for J; bases not matched to a gene: 8. CDR3 region: CASSLLGTGGQTQYF. The CDR3 region has the DNA TGTGCCAGCAGTTTATTGGGGACGGGAGGGCAGACCCAGTACTTC.

The rearrangement uses TRBV15 and TRBJ2-1, with 11 bases matching TRBD2. Germline V gene lookup returns CDR1 LNHNV and CDR2 YYDKDF (reference sequence). V shed 5 bases and J 7 bases; nucleotides not matched to a gene: 7. This CDR3 is 15 amino acids long. CDR3 residues: CATSAPGTSGNEQFF. The CDR3 DNA reads TGTGCCACCAGCGCACCCGGGACTAGCGGAAATGAGCAGTTCTTC.

The J gene is TRBJ1-1, the V gene TRBV28; TRBD1 matches at 12 bases. The CDR3 length is 16 residues. Germline V gene data show CDR1 as MDHEN and CDR2 as SYDVKM. J lost 4 bases, V lost 4 bases, and 7 bases had no gene match. CDR3 bases: TGTGCCAGCAGTTCTCCATCGGGACAGGGGGCCACTGAAGCTTTCTTT. Amino acids: CASSSPSGQGATEAFF.

This clonotype has more than one count but fewer than ten. This rearrangement joins TRBV6-1 to TRBJ2-1; possibly TRBD1 for D (6 bases). The germline V and J ends were trimmed by 11 bases and 4 bases, with 15 bases remaining between them. Germline V gene lookup returns CDR1 MNHNS and CDR2 SASEGT. The CDR3 sequence is 13 residues long. CDR3 sequence (DNA): TGTGCCGCAGGGGAGAACGGGTACAATGAGCAGTTCTTC. Its protein product is CAAGENGYNEQFF.

This clonotype showed up many times. The rearrangement links TRBV7-2 to TRBJ1-2; 7 bases match TRBD1. Germline V lookup: CDR1 SGHTA, CDR2 FQGNSA. Trimming cost V 4 bases and J 7 bases; bases outside gene matches: 12. The CDR3 contains 15 residues. For the CDR3, the DNA is TGTGCCAGCAGCTCCCCTCGGAACAGGGGATTTGGCTACACCTTC. Protein: CASSSPRNRGFGYTF.

A word on this clonotype: A clone one base away is much larger, so this may be a read error. The V gene is TRBV7-2, the J gene TRBJ2-7, with TRBD2 matching over 14 bases. The CDR3 has 17 residues. Trimming at V came to 4 bases and at J to 7 bases, leaving 12 bases not matched to a gene. CDR1 is SGHTA and CDR2 is FQGNSA in the germline V gene. The CDR3 loop reads CASSSGAGTSGRQEQYF. DNA of the CDR3: TGTGCCAGCAGCTCAGGGGCCGGGACTAGCGGGAGACAGGAGCAGTACTTC.

This clonotype was counted many times. J is TRBJ1-1 and V is TRBV9; possible D gene TRBD1, 5 bases. V lost 0 bases and J 0 bases, leaving 6 bases between the germline ends. Germline assignment: CDR1 SGDLS and CDR2 YYNGEE. The CDR3 contains 14 residues. The CDR3 DNA follows: TGTGCCAGCAGCGTAGCAGGGTTGAACACTGAAGCTTTCTTT. Residues: CASSVAGLNTEAFF.